This entry concerns a single T cell receptor (beta chain). This sample is drawn from a study of blood T cell repertoires in COVID-19. On the study more broadly: Acute and convalescent COVID-19 specimens originated in the United States, Italy and Spain. Sources were T cells, B-cell-depleted T cells, or PBMCs; the material itself was cDNA or gDNA.

CDR1 and CDR2 from the germline V gene are GTSNPN and SVGIG (reference sequence). The CDR3 has 13 residues. The trim removed 0 bases at V and 3 bases at J, leaving 1 base unmatched. Original data processing: Estimation of nucleated cell counts relied on the amplification of reference gene primers. Here immunoSEQ multiplex PCR was the method, and the copy in TCRdb shows in-frame clones only, minus some. V, J and clone size are those of that table, while D and trimming were read from the DNA. The repertoire holds approximately 76,000 clones, approximately 90% seen once, with approximately 8% in the top ten.

The sample taken for sequencing was peripheral blood. The TCR comes from a man aged 25 to 40 with acute or convalescent COVID-19. This sequence joins TRBV30 and TRBJ1-2; 7 bases agree with TRBD1. The CDR3 loop reads CAWSVQGYYGYTF. For the CDR3, the DNA is TGTGCCTGGAGTGTACAGGGGTACTATGGCTACACCTTC.